This T cell receptor (beta chain) was sequenced for a study of blood T cell repertoires in COVID-19. Study details: Specimens from acute and convalescent COVID-19 originated in the United States, Italy and Spain. Sources were T cells, B-cell-depleted T cells, or PBMCs; the material itself was cDNA or gDNA.

Original processing notes: Amplified reference gene primers provided the basis for estimating nucleated cell counts. The data were produced by immunoSEQ multiplex PCR, yet TCRdb's version contains in-frame clones alone and is incomplete. V and J calls and clone size follow that table, whereas D and trimming were derived from the DNA. The sample contains about 220,000 clones, roughly 87% of which appear only once. V gave up 3 bases and J gave up 1 base; unmatched junction bases: 4. The CDR3 extends over 15 amino acids. Germline CDR1 LNHDA, CDR2 SQIVND (reference sequence). The chain carries TRBV19 and TRBJ2-5; 8 bases agree with TRBD2. This clonotype was sampled from a man in his forties or fifties with active or convalescent COVID-19. What was sequenced was peripheral blood. The CDR3 DNA reads as TGTGCCAGTAGTATTGGTCTAGCGGGCCAAGAGACCCAGTACTTC. Its translation is CASSIGLAGQETQYF.